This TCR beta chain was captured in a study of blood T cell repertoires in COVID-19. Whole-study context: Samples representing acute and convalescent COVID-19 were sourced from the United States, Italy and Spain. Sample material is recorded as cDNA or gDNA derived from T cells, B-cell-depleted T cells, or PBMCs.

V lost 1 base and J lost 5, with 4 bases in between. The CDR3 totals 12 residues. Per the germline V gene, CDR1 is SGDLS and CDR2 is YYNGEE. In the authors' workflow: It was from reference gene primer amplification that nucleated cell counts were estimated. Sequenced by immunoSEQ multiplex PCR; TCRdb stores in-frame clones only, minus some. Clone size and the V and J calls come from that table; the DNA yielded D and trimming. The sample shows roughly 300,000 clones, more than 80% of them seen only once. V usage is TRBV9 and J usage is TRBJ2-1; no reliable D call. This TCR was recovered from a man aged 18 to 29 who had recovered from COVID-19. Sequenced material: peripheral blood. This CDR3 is CASSVSDNEQFF. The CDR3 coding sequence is TGTGCCAGCAGCGTATCGGACAATGAGCAGTTCTTC. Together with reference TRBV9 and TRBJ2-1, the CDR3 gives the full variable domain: DSGVTQTPKHLITATGQRVTLRCSPRSGDLSVYWYQQSLDQGLQFLIQYYNGEERAKGNILERFSAQQFPDLHSELNLSSLELGDSALYFCASSVSDNEQFFGPGTRLTVL.